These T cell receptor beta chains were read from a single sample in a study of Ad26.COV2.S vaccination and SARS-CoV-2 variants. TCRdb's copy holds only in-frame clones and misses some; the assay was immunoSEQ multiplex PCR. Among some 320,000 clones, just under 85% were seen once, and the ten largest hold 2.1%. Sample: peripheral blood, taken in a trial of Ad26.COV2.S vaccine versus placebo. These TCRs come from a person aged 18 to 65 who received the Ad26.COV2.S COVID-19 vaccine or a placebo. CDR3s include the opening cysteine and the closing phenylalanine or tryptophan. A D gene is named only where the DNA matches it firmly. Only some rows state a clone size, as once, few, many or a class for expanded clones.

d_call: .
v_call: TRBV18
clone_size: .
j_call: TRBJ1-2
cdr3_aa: CASSIQENYGGGDGYTF
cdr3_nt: TGTGCCAGCTCCATACAGGAAAACTATGGGGGCGGCGATGGCTACACCTTC

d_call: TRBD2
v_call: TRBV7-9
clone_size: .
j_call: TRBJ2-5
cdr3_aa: CASSPSGAGETQYF
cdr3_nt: TGTGCCAGCAGTCCTAGCGGGGCTGGAGAGACCCAGTACTTC

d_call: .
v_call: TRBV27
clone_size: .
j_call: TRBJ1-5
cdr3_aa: CASSLNGRDQPQHF
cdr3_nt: TGTGCCAGCAGTTTAAATGGAAGGGATCAGCCCCAGCATTTT

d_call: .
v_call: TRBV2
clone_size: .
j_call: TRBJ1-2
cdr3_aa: CASRTETNYGYTF
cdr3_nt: TGTGCCAGCAGGACAGAGACTAACTATGGCTACACCTTC

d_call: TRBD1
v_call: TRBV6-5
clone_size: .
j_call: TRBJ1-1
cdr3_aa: CASIRTGGNTEAFF
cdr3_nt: TGTGCCAGCATTAGAACAGGGGGGAACACTGAAGCTTTCTTT

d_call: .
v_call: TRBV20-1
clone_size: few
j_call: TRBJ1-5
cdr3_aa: CSAPKGQHQHF
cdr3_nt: TGCAGTGCCCCTAAGGGGCAGCACCAGCATTTT

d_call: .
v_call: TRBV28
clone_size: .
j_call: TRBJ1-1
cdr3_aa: CASSLGRIEAFF
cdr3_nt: TGTGCCAGCAGCCTAGGACGTATTGAAGCTTTCTTT

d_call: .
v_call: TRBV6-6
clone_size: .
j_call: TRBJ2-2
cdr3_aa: CASSRGTSRNTGELFF
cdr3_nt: TGTGCCAGCAGCCGCGGGACATCCCGAAACACCGGGGAGCTGTTTTTT

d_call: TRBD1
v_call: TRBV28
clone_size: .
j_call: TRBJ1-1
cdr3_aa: CASRAGTPGTGYPEAFF
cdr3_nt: TGTGCCAGCAGGGCCGGGACCCCGGGGACAGGGTACCCTGAAGCTTTCTTT

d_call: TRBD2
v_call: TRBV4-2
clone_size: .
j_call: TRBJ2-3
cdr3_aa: CASSQSPGRATDTQYF
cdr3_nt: TGTGCCAGCAGCCAGTCACCGGGGAGGGCAACAGATACGCAGTATTTT

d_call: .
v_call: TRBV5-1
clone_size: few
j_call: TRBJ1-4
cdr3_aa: CASSLAGLNEKLFF
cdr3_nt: TGCGCCAGCAGCTTGGCAGGGCTTAATGAAAAACTGTTTTTT

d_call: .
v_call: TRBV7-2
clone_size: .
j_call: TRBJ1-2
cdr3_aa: CASSLWGREVGYTF
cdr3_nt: TGTGCCAGCAGCTTATGGGGCAGGGAGGTGGGCTACACCTTC

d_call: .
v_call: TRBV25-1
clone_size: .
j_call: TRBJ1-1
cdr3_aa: CASRFSGNTEAFF
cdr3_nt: TGTGCCAGCAGGTTTTCAGGAAACACTGAAGCTTTCTTT

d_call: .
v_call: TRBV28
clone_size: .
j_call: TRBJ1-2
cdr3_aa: CASSPDLDTYYGYTF
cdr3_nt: TGTGCCAGCAGTCCGGACCTAGACACGTACTATGGCTACACCTTC

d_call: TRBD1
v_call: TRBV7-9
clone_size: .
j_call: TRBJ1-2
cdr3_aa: CASSSTWDSYGYTF
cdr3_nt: TGTGCCAGCAGCTCGACCTGGGACAGCTATGGCTACACCTTC

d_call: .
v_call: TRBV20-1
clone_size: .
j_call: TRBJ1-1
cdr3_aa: CSASSGTEAFF
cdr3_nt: TGCAGTGCTAGTTCTGGGACTGAAGCTTTCTTT

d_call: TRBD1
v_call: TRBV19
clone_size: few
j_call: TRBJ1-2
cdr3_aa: CASSMGQGAYYGYTF
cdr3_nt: TGTGCCAGTAGTATGGGACAGGGGGCTTACTATGGCTACACCTTC

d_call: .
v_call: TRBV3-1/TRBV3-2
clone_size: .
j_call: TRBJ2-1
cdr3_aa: CASSKGEHPYNEQFF
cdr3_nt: TGTGCCAGCAGCAAAGGCGAGCATCCCTACAATGAGCAGTTCTTC

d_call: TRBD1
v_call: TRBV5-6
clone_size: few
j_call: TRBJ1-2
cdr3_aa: CASSPTGGGGYTF
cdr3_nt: TGTGCCAGCAGTCCGACAGGGGGCGGAGGCTACACCTTC

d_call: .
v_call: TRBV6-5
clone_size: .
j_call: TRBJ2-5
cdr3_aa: CASRPWTGRETQYF
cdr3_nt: TGTGCCAGCAGACCCTGGACGGGGCGAGAGACCCAGTACTTC

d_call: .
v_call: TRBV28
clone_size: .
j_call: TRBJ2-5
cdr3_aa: CASSPGPEETQYF
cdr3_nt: TGTGCCAGCAGCCCAGGGCCAGAGGAGACCCAGTACTTC

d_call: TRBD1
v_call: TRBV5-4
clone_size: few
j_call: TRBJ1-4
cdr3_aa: CASSNRQGTNEKLFF
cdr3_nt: TGTGCCAGCAGTAACCGACAGGGTACTAATGAAAAACTGTTTTTT

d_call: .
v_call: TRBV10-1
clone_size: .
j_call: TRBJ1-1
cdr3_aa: CASRDADRTRTNTEAFF
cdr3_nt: TGCGCCAGCAGGGACGCCGACAGGACACGGACGAACACTGAAGCTTTCTTT

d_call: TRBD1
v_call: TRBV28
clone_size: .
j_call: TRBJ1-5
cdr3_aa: CASSRFLGQGRVGNQPQHF
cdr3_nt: TGTGCCAGCAGCCGCTTCCTGGGACAGGGTCGAGTGGGCAATCAGCCCCAGCATTTT

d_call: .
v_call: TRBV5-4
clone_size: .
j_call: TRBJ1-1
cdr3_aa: CASSLVGRADTEAFF
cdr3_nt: TGTGCCAGCAGCTTGGTGGGTAGGGCGGACACTGAAGCTTTCTTT

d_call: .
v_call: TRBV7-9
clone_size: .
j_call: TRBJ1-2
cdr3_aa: CASSFPGTNYGYTF
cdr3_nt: TGTGCCAGCAGCTTTCCTGGGACTAACTATGGCTACACCTTC

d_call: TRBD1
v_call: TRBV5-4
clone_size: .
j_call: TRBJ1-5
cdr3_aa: CASSLGGQINQPQHF
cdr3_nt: TGTGCCAGCAGCTTGGGGGGACAGATCAATCAGCCCCAGCATTTT

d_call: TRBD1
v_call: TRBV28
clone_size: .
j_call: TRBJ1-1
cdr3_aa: CASSPQTGGKMEAFF
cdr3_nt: TGTGCCAGCAGTCCCCAGACAGGGGGCAAGATGGAAGCTTTCTTT

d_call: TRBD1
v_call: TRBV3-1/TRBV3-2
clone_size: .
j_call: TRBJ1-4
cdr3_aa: CASSPQGRHEKLFF
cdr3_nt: TGTGCCAGCAGCCCACAGGGGAGGCATGAAAAACTGTTTTTT

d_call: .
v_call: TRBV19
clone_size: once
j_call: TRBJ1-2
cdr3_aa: CASKQNYGYTF
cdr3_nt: TGTGCCAGTAAACAGAACTATGGCTACACCTTC

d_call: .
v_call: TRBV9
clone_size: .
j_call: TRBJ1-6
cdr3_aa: CASSVEAVNSPLHF
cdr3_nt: TGTGCCAGCAGCGTAGAAGCAGTTAATTCACCCCTCCACTTT

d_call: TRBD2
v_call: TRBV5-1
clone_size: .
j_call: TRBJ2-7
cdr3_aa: CASSLAGGPGEQYF
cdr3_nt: TGCGCCAGCAGCTTGGCGGGGGGGCCCGGCGAGCAGTACTTC

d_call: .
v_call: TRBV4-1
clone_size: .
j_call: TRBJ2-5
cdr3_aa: CASSPLRVAEQETQYF
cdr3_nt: TGCGCCAGCAGCCCCCTCCGGGTAGCGGAACAAGAGACCCAGTACTTC

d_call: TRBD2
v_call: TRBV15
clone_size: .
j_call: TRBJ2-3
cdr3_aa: CATSRNSGETDTQYF
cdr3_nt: TGTGCCACCAGCAGGAATAGCGGGGAAACAGATACGCAGTATTTT

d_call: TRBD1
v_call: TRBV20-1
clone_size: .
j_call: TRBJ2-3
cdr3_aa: CSASGDRDTDTQYF
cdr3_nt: TGCAGTGCTAGTGGGGACAGGGACACAGATACGCAGTATTTT

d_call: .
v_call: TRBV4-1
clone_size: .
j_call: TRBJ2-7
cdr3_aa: CASSSLIGSSYEQYF
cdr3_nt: TGCGCCAGCAGCTCTCTTATCGGGTCCTCCTACGAGCAGTACTTC

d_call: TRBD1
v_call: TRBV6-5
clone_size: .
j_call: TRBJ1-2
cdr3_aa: CASSRQAGTGNGYTF
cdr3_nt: TGTGCCAGCAGTAGGCAGGCGGGGACAGGGAATGGCTACACCTTC

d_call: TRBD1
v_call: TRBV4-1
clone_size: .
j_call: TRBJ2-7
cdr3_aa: CASSPGQGAPSYEQYF
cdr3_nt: TGCGCCAGCAGCCCCGGACAGGGGGCCCCCTCCTACGAGCAGTACTTC

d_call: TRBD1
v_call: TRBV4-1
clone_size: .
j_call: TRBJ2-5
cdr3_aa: CASSRDREETQYF
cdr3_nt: TGCGCCAGCAGCCGGGACAGGGAGGAGACCCAGTACTTC

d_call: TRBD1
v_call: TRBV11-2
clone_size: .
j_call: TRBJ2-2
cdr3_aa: CASRNTGGTGELFF
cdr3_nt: TGTGCCAGTCGGAATACAGGGGGCACCGGGGAGCTGTTTTTT

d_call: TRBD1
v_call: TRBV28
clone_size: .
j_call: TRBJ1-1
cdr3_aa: CASSRRGGGNTEAFF
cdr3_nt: TGTGCCAGCAGCCGCAGAGGGGGCGGGAACACTGAAGCTTTCTTT

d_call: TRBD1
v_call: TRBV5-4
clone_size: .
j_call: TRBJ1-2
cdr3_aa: CASSQGTEGGGYTF
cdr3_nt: TGTGCCAGCAGCCAAGGGACAGAGGGAGGTGGCTACACCTTC

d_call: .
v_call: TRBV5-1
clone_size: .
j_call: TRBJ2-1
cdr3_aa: CASSLAGATYNEQFF
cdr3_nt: TGCGCCAGCAGCTTGGCCGGGGCGACCTACAATGAGCAGTTCTTC

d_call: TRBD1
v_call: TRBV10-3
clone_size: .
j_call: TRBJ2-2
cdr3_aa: CAISVNRGPNTGELFF
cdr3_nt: TGTGCCATCAGTGTAAACAGGGGGCCGAACACCGGGGAGCTGTTTTTT

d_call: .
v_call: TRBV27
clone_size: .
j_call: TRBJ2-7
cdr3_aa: CASSLSSGAYEQYF
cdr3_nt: TGTGCCAGCAGTTTATCGTCGGGGGCCTACGAGCAGTACTTC

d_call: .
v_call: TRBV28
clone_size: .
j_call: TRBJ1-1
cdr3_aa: CASNAPIGLANTEAFF
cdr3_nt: TGTGCCAGCAACGCCCCTATCGGGCTTGCGAACACTGAAGCTTTCTTT

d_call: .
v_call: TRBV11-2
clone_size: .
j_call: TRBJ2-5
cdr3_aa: CASSLGTLGEETQYF
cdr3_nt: TGTGCCAGCAGTCTAGGGACTCTCGGGGAAGAGACCCAGTACTTC

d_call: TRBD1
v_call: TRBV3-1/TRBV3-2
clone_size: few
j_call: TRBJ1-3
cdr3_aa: CASSPDRASGNTIYF
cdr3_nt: TGTGCCAGCAGCCCCGACAGGGCCTCTGGAAACACCATATATTTT

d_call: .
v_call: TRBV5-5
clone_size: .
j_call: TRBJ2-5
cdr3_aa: CASSLGTGGSLETQYF
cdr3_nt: TGTGCCAGCAGCTTGGGAACAGGAGGTTCTCTGGAGACCCAGTACTTC

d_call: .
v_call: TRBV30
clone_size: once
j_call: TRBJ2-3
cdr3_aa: CAWEGGIFTDTQYF
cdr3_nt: TGTGCCTGGGAAGGTGGGATTTTCACAGATACGCAGTATTTT

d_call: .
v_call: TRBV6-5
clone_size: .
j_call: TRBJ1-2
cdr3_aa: CASSYEGYGSVDGYTF
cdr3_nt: TGTGCCAGCAGTTACGAGGGATATGGTTCCGTTGATGGCTACACCTTC

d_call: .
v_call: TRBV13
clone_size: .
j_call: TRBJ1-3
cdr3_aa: CASSRDGFSGNTIYF
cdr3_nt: TGTGCCAGCAGCCGGGACGGGTTCTCTGGAAACACCATATATTTT

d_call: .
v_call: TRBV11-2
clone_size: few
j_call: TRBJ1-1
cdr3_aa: CASSFLPGRRGNTEAFF
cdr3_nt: TGTGCCAGCAGCTTTCTTCCGGGACGCCGAGGGAACACTGAAGCTTTCTTT

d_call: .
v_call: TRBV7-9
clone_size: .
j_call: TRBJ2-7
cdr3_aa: CASSLRPHRQISYEQYF
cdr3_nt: TGTGCCAGCAGCTTACGGCCACACAGACAGATCTCCTACGAGCAGTACTTC

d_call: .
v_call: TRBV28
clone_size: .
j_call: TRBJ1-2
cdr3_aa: CATLPTGVWAYGYTF
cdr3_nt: TGTGCCACCTTACCGACGGGGGTATGGGCCTATGGCTACACCTTC

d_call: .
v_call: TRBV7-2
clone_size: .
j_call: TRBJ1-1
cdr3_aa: CAIDSIARGTEAFF
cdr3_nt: TGTGCCATCGATAGTATTGCCCGGGGGACTGAAGCTTTCTTT

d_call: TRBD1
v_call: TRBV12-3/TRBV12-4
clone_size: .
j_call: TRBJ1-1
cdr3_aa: CASSHGQGREAFF
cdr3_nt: TGTGCCAGCAGTCACGGACAGGGGAGAGAAGCTTTCTTT